The text below deals with one TCR beta chain. Its antigen remains unidentified. This sample is drawn from a study of cytomegalovirus exposure and HLA in healthy donors. In the study overall: The study placed over 65% of its 350 to 450 genotyped donors in the Caucasian-associated ancestry cluster.

The primer mix had 60 Vbeta and 13 Jbeta primers. Assay used: immunoSEQ multiplex PCR; TCRdb lists only in-frame clones, some missing. The table has about 170,000 clones, around 86% seen once. General observations from the study: There were several of the most significant clusters that appeared linked to common viral pathogens in a later analysis. The sole available immune exposure information was CMV serostatus.

Everyone who donated was a healthy bone marrow donor. The CDR3 extends over 16 amino acids. Trimming removed 4 bases from V and 3 bases from J; junction bases left unmatched: 9. CDR1 and CDR2 (germline): SEHNR, FQNEAQ (reference sequence). The TCR was taken from a girl aged 2 to 9 in good health and CMV-seropositive. V is TRBV7-9 and J is TRBJ2-4, with 7 bases that match TRBD1. The source material was PBMCs. The CDR3 loop reads CASSSREGTDKNIQYF. The DNA for the CDR3 is TGTGCCAGCAGCTCCCGTGAGGGGACAGACAAAAACATTCAGTACTTC.